These 24 T cell receptor beta chains share one sample of origin, sequenced in a study of T-cell memory formation after mild COVID-19. TCRdb re-analysed the 5' RACE reads in MiXCR, keeping a single row per CDR3 protein. In the table there are around 430,000 distinct CDR3 sequences, approximately 15% of which are singletons. Source material: PBMCs or a T cell subset sorted from them (not recorded which). These receptors all stem from a man aged 18-30 years who had mild COVID-19 (a few samples of this study predate the infection). Cell type and time point are not known.

This clonotype was seen a handful of times. V gene TRBV7-2 combines with J gene TRBJ2-2; the D is unclear. Germline V gene data show CDR1 as SGHTA and CDR2 as FQGNSA. Trimming pared 3 bases from V and 7 bases from J, leaving 12 bases between. CDR3 size: 14 residues. The CDR3 DNA reads TGTGCCAGCAGCTTTATGCAGGTCCTCGGGGAGCTGTTTTTT. Its translation is CASSFMQVLGELFF.

This chain links TRBV19 with TRBJ2-1; TRBD2 matches 9 bases. V gave up 8 bases and J gave up 0 bases; unmatched junction bases: 5. The germline CDR1 and CDR2 sequences are LNHDA and SQIVND (reference sequence). CDR3 length: 15 amino acids. Here the CDR3 DNA reads TGTGCCAGTCGACTAGCGGAAAGCTCCTACAATGAGCAGTTCTTC. This gives the protein CASRLAESSYNEQFF.

A few counts support this clonotype. The CDR3 loop is CASSLASGYGYTF. CDR3 nucleotides: TGTGCCAGCAGTTTGGCTTCGGGCTATGGCTACACCTTC. J is TRBJ1-2 and V is TRBV12-3 or TRBV12-4, with unresolved D. V lost 3 bases, J lost 4 bases, and 9 bases lay in between. This CDR3 region has 13 residues.

The chain links TRBV5-5 to TRBJ2-7; D is perhaps TRBD1 or TRBD2 (6 bases each). This CDR3 is 15 amino acids long. Germline V gene lookup returns CDR1 SGHKS and CDR2 YYEKEE (reference sequence). V lost 0 bases, J lost 4 bases, and 14 bases lay in between. The CDR3 DNA follows: TGTGCCAGCAGCTTGGTGGGGGGCGCGAGTTACGAGCAGTACGTC. Protein: CASSLVGGASYEQYV.

The rearrangement links TRBV6-2 or TRBV6-3 to TRBJ2-1; possibly TRBD2 for D (5 bases). Germline CDR1 and CDR2: MNHEY and SVGEGT. Deletions cut 1 base from V and 7 bases from J, with 8 bases between. The CDR3 sequence is 13 residues long. The CDR3 here is CASSYFPGNEQFF. In nucleotides, the CDR3 is TGTGCCAGCAGTTACTTTCCGGGAAATGAGCAGTTCTTC.

In its sample, this clonotype was seen many times. V and J are TRBV5-5 and TRBJ2-7; either TRBD1 or TRBD2 may supply D (6 bases each). Trimming took 0 bases from V and 0 from J, leaving 13 bases between them. Per germline, CDR1 SGHKS and CDR2 YYEKEE (reference sequence). The CDR3 contains 16 residues. The CDR3, as DNA: TGTGCCAGCAGCTTGGCCGGGGGCCAAAGCTCCTACGAGCAGTACTTC. It translates to CASSLAGGQSSYEQYF.

The chain couples TRBV6-2 or TRBV6-3 to TRBJ2-6; D gene unclear. Trimming removed 2 bases from V and 0 bases from J, with 5 bases in between. Germline values: CDR1 MNHEY, CDR2 SVGEGT. The CDR3 contains 15 residues. The CDR3 region has the DNA TGTGCCAGCAGTTACGGAAACTCTGGGGCCAACGTCCTGACTTTC. Its protein product is CASSYGNSGANVLTF.

This clonotype was seen only a few times. The rearrangement uses TRBV4-3 and TRBJ1-5; maybe TRBD1 (5 bases). The V and J ends lost 1 base and 5 bases respectively, with 9 bases between them. The CDR3 is made up of 14 amino acids. The germline V gene has CDR1 LGHNA and CDR2 YSLEER. The DNA for the CDR3 is TGCGCCAGCAGCCAAGTGGGGGGGGATCAGCCCCAGCATTTT. This gives the protein CASSQVGGDQPQHF.

The chain joins TRBV6-2 or TRBV6-3 to TRBJ1-6; possible D gene TRBD1, 5 bases. Germline V gives CDR1 MNHEY, CDR2 SVGEGT. This CDR3 contains 15 residues. The V end was cut by 6 bases, the J end by 5 bases, with 14 bases between. CDR3 sequence reads: CASRRQTPDNSPLHF. As DNA, the CDR3 is TGTGCCAGCAGAAGACAGACGCCGGATAATTCACCCCTCCACTTT.

This clonotype was found many times. This sequence joins TRBV5-1 and TRBJ2-7; 7 bases fit TRBD1. CDR3 length: 13 amino acids. V was pared by 0 bases and J by 4 bases, with 1 base of the junction left unmatched. Germline loops: CDR1 SGHRS, CDR2 YFSETQ. CDR3 coding DNA: TGCGCCAGCAGCTTGGACAGGGGTTACGAGCAGTACTTC. It encodes CASSLDRGYEQYF.

This clonotype was observed a handful of times. The chain is built from TRBV10-3 and TRBJ2-7, with D possibly TRBD1 on 6 matching bases. CDR3 length: 13 residues. The V end was cut by 6 bases, the J end by 1 base, with 10 bases between. The V gene's germline CDR1 is ENHRY and CDR2 SYGVKD. The CDR3 DNA sequence: TGTGCCATCAGAGTAGGGGGATCCTACGAGCAGTACTTC. Translated: CAIRVGGSYEQYF.

V gene TRBV6-5 combines with J gene TRBJ2-5, with D possibly matching TRBD2 (5 bases). Trimming shortened V by 0 bases and J by 5 bases, and 13 bases separated the two germline ends. Germline lookup yields CDR1 MNHEY and CDR2 SVGAGI. CDR3 length equals 15 residues. CDR3 coding DNA: TGTGCCAGCAGTTACTCACGGCGGTCGGGGGAGACCCAGTACTTC. Protein product: CASSYSRRSGETQYF.

The chain is built from TRBV6-5 and TRBJ1-1; D not certain. Germline V gene data show CDR1 as MNHEY and CDR2 as SVGAGI. V was pared by 2 bases and J by 7 bases, with 14 bases between. The CDR3 length is 14 residues. CDR3 in DNA: TGTGCCAGCAGTTACGGTCAGGATCTAGGTGAAGCTTTCTTT. Residues: CASSYGQDLGEAFF.

This clonotype was picked up a small number of times. The J gene is TRBJ1-6, the V gene TRBV4-1, with TRBD1 as a possible D gene (5 bases). This CDR3 spans 14 amino acids. The V end was cut by 4 bases, the J end by 10 bases, with 14 bases between. Germline V gene sequence: CDR1 MGHRA, CDR2 YSYEKL. As DNA, the CDR3 is TGCGCCAGCAGCCCGCCAGGGAACGGCTCACCCCTCCACTTT. Its translation: CASSPPGNGSPLHF.

V and J are TRBV25-1 and TRBJ2-5; perhaps TRBD1 as D (6 bases). This CDR3 has 17 residues. Trimming shortened V by 3 bases and J by 3 bases, and 20 bases separated the two germline ends. CDR1 and CDR2 (germline): MGHDK, SYGVNS. CDR3 nucleotide sequence: TGTGCCAGCAGTGACCCTTCCTTGTTACAGGGAGAAGAGACCCAGTACTTC. It codes for CASSDPSLLQGEETQYF.

In its sample, this clonotype was seen many times. The chain links TRBV9 to TRBJ2-3, with a weak D call TRBD2 (5 bases). CDR3 length equals 14 residues. The germline CDR1 and CDR2 sequences are SGDLS and YYNGEE. Trimming left V 2 bases short and J 0 bases short, with 7 bases between. The CDR3: CASSVAGSTDTQYF. The CDR3 bases are TGTGCCAGCAGCGTTGCGGGTAGCACAGATACGCAGTATTTT. Full variable domain (remainder filled in from reference TRBV9 and TRBJ2-3): DSGVTQTPKHLITATGQRVTLRCSPRSGDLSVYWYQQSLDQGLQFLIQYYNGEERAKGNILERFSAQQFPDLHSELNLSSLELGDSALYFCASSVAGSTDTQYFGPGTRLTVL.

This clonotype came up many times. The chain is built from TRBV7-2 and TRBJ1-5; D possibly corresponds to TRBD1 (5 bases). This CDR3 comprises 14 residues. The germline CDR1 and CDR2 sequences are SGHTA and FQGNSA. Between the trimmed V and J ends, which lost 7 bases and 3 bases, there was a span of 13 bases. DNA of the CDR3: TGTGCCAGCACTCCGGGGCAGTCCAATCAGCCCCAGCATTTT. It yields the protein CASTPGQSNQPQHF.

This clonotype has only a few counts. The chain is built from TRBV6-5 and TRBJ2-2, with 7 bases that match TRBD1. CDR3 length: 13 amino acids. V shed 11 bases and J 6 bases; nucleotides not matched to a gene: 9. Germline assignment: CDR1 MNHEY and CDR2 SVGAGI. CDR3 residues: CAARQGGPGELFF. As DNA, the CDR3 is TGTGCCGCCCGACAGGGTGGTCCCGGGGAGCTGTTTTTT.

The chain employs TRBV4-1 and TRBJ2-3; D may be TRBD2 (7 bases). The V gene lost 11 bases and the J gene lost 0 bases, with 15 bases spanning the gap. The germline CDR1 and CDR2 sequences are MGHRA and YSYEKL. CDR3 length: 14 amino acids. DNA of the CDR3: TGCGCCTCAAGGGGGGGCCGGAGCACAGATACGCAGTATTTT. Its protein product is CASRGGRSTDTQYF.

This clonotype was detected only a few times. The chain carries TRBV7-2 and TRBJ2-2; tentatively, D is TRBD1 (5 bases). The CDR3 has 15 amino acids. The germline V gene encodes CDR1 SGHTA and CDR2 FQGNSA. Deletions cut 1 base from V and 2 bases from J, with 8 bases between. The CDR3 is CASSLGGRNTGELFF. The CDR3 DNA sequence: TGTGCCAGCAGCTTAGGGGGCCGAAACACCGGGGAGCTGTTTTTT.

The DNA for the CDR3 is TGTGCCAGCAGCTTCAACGGGCGAGTCTATGGCTACACCTTC. Its translation: CASSFNGRVYGYTF. V usage is TRBV7-9 and J usage is TRBJ1-2, with D hard to call. The CDR3 spans 14 residues. CDR1 is SEHNR, CDR2 FQNEAQ, per germline (reference sequence). Between the trimmed V and J ends, which lost 3 bases and 4 bases, there was a span of 12 bases. Together with reference TRBV7-9 and TRBJ1-2, the CDR3 gives the full variable domain: DTGVSQNPRHKITKRGQNVTFRCDPISEHNRLYWYRQTLGQGPEFLTYFQNEAQLEKSRLLSDRFSAERPKGSFSTLEIQRTEQGDSAMYLCASSFNGRVYGYTFGSGTRLTVV.

The chain uses TRBV20-1 and TRBJ1-6; D is undetermined. The CDR3 is 14 residues long. V was trimmed by 3 bases and J by 0 bases, leaving 6 bases between them. Germline CDR1 is DFQATT and CDR2 is SNEGSKA (reference sequence). In DNA form, the CDR3 reads TGCAGTGCTAGCCCCAGCTCCTATAATTCACCCCTCCACTTT. It yields the protein CSASPSSYNSPLHF.

This clonotype was seen only a few times. The J gene is TRBJ2-5, the V gene TRBV7-9; perhaps TRBD1 as D (6 bases). Germline V gives CDR1 SEHNR, CDR2 FQNEAQ (reference sequence). The V gene lost 2 bases and the J gene lost 5 bases, with 33 bases spanning the gap. This CDR3 spans 21 amino acids. The CDR3 region is CASSLSWSRTLHRAMGETQYF. Written as DNA, the CDR3 is TGTGCCAGCAGCTTATCCTGGTCGCGGACCCTTCACAGGGCTATGGGGGAGACCCAGTACTTC.

The chain links TRBV5-1 to TRBJ2-4, with 7 bases aligning to TRBD2. Per germline, CDR1 SGHRS and CDR2 YFSETQ. This CDR3 region has 13 residues. V shed 3 bases and J 6 bases; nucleotides not matched to a gene: 3. The CDR3 sequence: CASSWGRGNIQYF. The CDR3 DNA reads as TGCGCCAGCAGCTGGGGGAGGGGAAACATTCAGTACTTC.